The 15 T cell receptor beta chains listed next were all sequenced from one sample in a study of radiation and T cells in renal cell carcinoma. Noted time point: blood 4 weeks post-SBRT, at nephrectomy. Described treatment: 15 Gy SBRT to primary tumor, nephrectomy 4 weeks later. Clones were read by immunoSEQ multiplex PCR, and TCRdb kept only the in-frame ones, dropping some. The sample has roughly 160,000 clones; 88% are singletons. Source: blood, taken from a patient whose treatment included radiotherapy and nephrectomy. The receptors were gathered from a woman in her 50s with renal cell carcinoma.

This chain connects TRBV10-3 to TRBJ2-4; 14 bases match TRBD2. The ends lost 1 base at V and 2 bases at J; junction bases unmatched: 1. The CDR3 totals 17 residues. The germline gives CDR1 ENHRY, CDR2 SYGVKD. The CDR3 DNA follows: TGTGCCATCAGTGAGTGGACTAGCGGGGGGTCCAAAAACATTCAGTACTTC. Protein sequence: CAISEWTSGGSKNIQYF.

V usage is TRBV9 and J usage is TRBJ2-1; D ambiguous. The CDR3 loop spans 18 amino acids. Looked up from germline, CDR1 is SGDLS and CDR2 is YYNGEE. V was shortened by 0 bases and J by 6 bases, with 22 bases between the two germline ends. CDR3 protein: CASSVVLETTLSRNEQFF. CDR3 nucleotide sequence: TGTGCCAGCAGCGTAGTCTTAGAGACGACCTTATCCCGCAATGAGCAGTTCTTC.

V is TRBV9 and J is TRBJ2-5; D remains unclear. CDR3 length: 13 amino acids. Germline V gene data show CDR1 as SGDLS and CDR2 as YYNGEE. Deletions cut 0 bases from V and 1 base from J, with 4 bases between. This CDR3 is CASSVALQETQYF. The CDR3 DNA is TGTGCCAGCAGCGTAGCCCTCCAAGAGACCCAGTACTTC.

The CDR3: CASSRSMLTGDRAKNIQYF. The CDR3 DNA sequence: TGCGCCAGCAGCCGATCGATGTTAACAGGGGATCGGGCCAAAAACATTCAGTACTTC. This rearrangement joins TRBV5-1 to TRBJ2-4; TRBD1 aligns across 7 bases. The CDR3 has 19 amino acids. CDR1 is SGHRS and CDR2 is YFSETQ in the germline V gene. The ends lost 4 bases at V and 1 base at J; junction bases unmatched: 17.

This chain connects TRBV18 to TRBJ2-5; 12 bases match TRBD2. The CDR3 length is 17 residues. Germline assignment: CDR1 KGHSH and CDR2 LQKENI. V dropped 3 bases and J dropped 4; count of bases not matched to a gene: 9. CDR3 protein: CASSPLPSGGAAETQYF. The CDR3 nucleotides are TGTGCCAGCTCACCGCTCCCTAGCGGGGGGGCCGCAGAGACCCAGTACTTC.

In this sample, this clone turned up a few times. V gene TRBV10-2 combines with J gene TRBJ1-1, with D maybe TRBD1 (5 bases). V was trimmed by 6 bases and J by 0 bases, leaving 8 bases between them. There are 13 residues in the CDR3. CDR1 is WSHSY, CDR2 SAAADI, per germline. CDR3: CASRDTLNTEAFF. DNA of the CDR3: TGCGCCAGCAGGGACACCTTGAACACTGAAGCTTTCTTT.

The rearrangement joins TRBV4-1 to TRBJ2-7; D call uncertain. The V end was cut by 0 bases, the J end by 0 bases, with 9 bases between. Per the germline V gene, CDR1 is MGHRA and CDR2 is YSYEKL. The length of the CDR3 is 15 residues. The DNA of the CDR3 is TGCGCCAGCAGCCAAGACGGGCTCAGCTCCTACGAGCAGTACTTC. It specifies CASSQDGLSSYEQYF.

This chain joins TRBV2 and TRBJ1-2; D may be TRBD1 (5 bases). The V gene's germline CDR1 is SNHLY and CDR2 FYNNEI. The CDR3 is 16 residues long. Trimming took off 0 bases at V and 0 bases at J, with 11 bases between the two ends. This chain's CDR3 is CASSEALGGANYGYTF. Written as DNA, the CDR3 is TGTGCCAGCAGTGAAGCGCTTGGGGGGGCTAACTATGGCTACACCTTC.

CDR3 protein: CASSYRREGYTF. In DNA, the CDR3 is TGTGCCAGCAGTTACAGGAGGGAGGGCTACACCTTC. V gene TRBV6-5 combines with J gene TRBJ1-2, with D unclear. Looked up from germline, CDR1 is MNHEY and CDR2 is SVGAGI. The V and J ends lost 2 bases and 8 bases respectively, with 9 bases between them. The CDR3 is 12 amino acids.

The gene calls are TRBV11-2 and TRBJ2-7, with D maybe TRBD1 (6 bases). Trimming left V 5 bases short and J 0 bases short, with 14 bases between. The V gene's germline CDR1 is SGHAT and CDR2 FQNNGV. CDR3 length equals 15 residues. CDR3 sequence reads: CASSLRQGISYEQYF. In DNA, the CDR3 is TGTGCCAGCAGCCTTCGGCAGGGGATCTCCTACGAGCAGTACTTC.

The rearrangement links TRBV2 to TRBJ1-2; 8 bases are shared with TRBD1. The germline gives CDR1 SNHLY, CDR2 FYNNEI. The CDR3 runs to 14 residues. The trim removed 4 bases at V and 7 bases at J, leaving 8 bases unmatched. This chain's CDR3 is CASSGLQGAGGYTF. CDR3 coding DNA: TGTGCCAGCAGTGGACTCCAGGGGGCTGGTGGCTACACCTTC.

The chain joins TRBV29-1 to TRBJ1-1, with TRBD1 matching 10 bases. There are 13 residues in the CDR3. The germline V gene encodes CDR1 SQVTM and CDR2 ANQGSEA. Germline trimming cut 7 bases from V and 2 bases from J; bases unmatched to any gene: 4. The CDR3 here is CSARDRGNTEAFF. The CDR3 nucleotides read TGCAGCGCCAGGGACAGGGGAAACACTGAAGCTTTCTTT.

V and J are TRBV7-9 and TRBJ1-5; TRBD1 is a possible D gene (5 bases). CDR1 is SEHNR, CDR2 FQNEAQ, per germline (reference sequence). The CDR3 is 18 residues long. V shed 1 base and J shed 1 base, with 17 bases lying between them. The CDR3 is CASSLVSEGLGSNQPQHF. CDR3 nucleotides: TGTGCCAGCAGCTTAGTTTCGGAGGGGCTCGGGAGCAATCAGCCCCAGCATTTT.

V is TRBV9 and J is TRBJ2-7; 9 bases are a match to TRBD1. The junction had 5 bases not matched to a gene; V was cut back by 0 bases and J by 1 base. The CDR3 loop spans 16 amino acids. From germline, CDR1 is SGDLS and CDR2 YYNGEE. The DNA of the CDR3 is TGTGCCAGCAGCGTAGATCCGGGACAGGGTTCCTACGAGCAGTACTTC. This encodes CASSVDPGQGSYEQYF.

The chain combines TRBV18 with TRBJ1-1; the D is unclear. This CDR3 contains 13 residues. Trimming removed 5 bases at V and 1 base at J, with 8 bases between. The germline V gene has CDR1 KGHSH and CDR2 LQKENI. The CDR3 loop is CASSSQPNTEAFF. In nucleotides, the CDR3 is TGTGCCAGCTCATCACAACCGAACACTGAAGCTTTCTTT.